The T cell receptor beta chain described here comes from a study of T cells in Graves' hyperthyroidism and ophthalmopathy. Researchers amplified the TCR beta CDR3 regions from RNA transcripts. A first-round RT-PCR of the TCR CDR3 used the HTBI primer set. Using its own MiXCR run on the multiplex PCR reads, TCRdb lists one record per CDR3 protein. The table has approximately 150,000 distinct CDR3 sequences, 9.4% seen once. This clonotype showed up many times. The TCR comes from a woman in her late teens or twenties with Graves' hyperthyroidism that later progressed to Graves' ophthalmopathy. Sequencing used blood.

The CDR3 sequence: CASSRDRSQETQYF. The CDR3 nucleotides read TGTGCCAGCAGCAGGGACAGATCCCAAGAGACCCAGTACTTC. The chain combines TRBV7-2 with TRBJ2-5, with 7 nucleotides matching TRBD1. V was pared by 5 bases and J by 1 base, with 4 bases of the junction left unmatched. This CDR3 spans 14 amino acids. Germline V gene lookup returns CDR1 SGHTA and CDR2 FQGNSA.